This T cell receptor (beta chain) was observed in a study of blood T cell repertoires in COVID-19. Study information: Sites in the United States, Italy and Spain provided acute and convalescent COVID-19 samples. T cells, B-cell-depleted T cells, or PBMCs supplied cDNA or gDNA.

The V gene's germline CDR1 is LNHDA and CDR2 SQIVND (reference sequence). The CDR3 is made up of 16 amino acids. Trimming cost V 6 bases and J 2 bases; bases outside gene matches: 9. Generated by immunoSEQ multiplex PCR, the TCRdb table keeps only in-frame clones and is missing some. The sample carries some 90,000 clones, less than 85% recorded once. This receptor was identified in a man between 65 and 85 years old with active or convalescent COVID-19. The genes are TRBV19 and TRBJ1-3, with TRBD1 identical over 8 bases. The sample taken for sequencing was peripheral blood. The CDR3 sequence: CASRAPDRATGNTIYF. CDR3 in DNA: TGTGCCAGTAGAGCCCCGGACAGGGCGACTGGAAACACCATATATTTT.